These 29 T cell receptor beta chains share one sample of origin, sequenced in a study of blood T cell repertoires in COVID-19. The method was immunoSEQ multiplex PCR; TCRdb's version includes in-frame clones alone and lacks a portion of them. The profile covers almost 400,000 clones, with approximately 88% appearing a single time and over 0.9% taken by the ten largest. The material sequenced was PBMCs or T cells enriched from blood (not recorded which). The receptors shown here come from a woman in her 30s with acute COVID-19.

The gene calls are TRBV24-1 and TRBJ2-3, with TRBD2 identical over 8 bases. Germline V gene sequence: CDR1 KGHDR, CDR2 SFDVKD. CDR3 size: 18 residues. V shed 6 bases, J shed 0 bases, and the junction held 13 bases outside the gene matches. Here the CDR3 DNA reads TGTGCCACCAGTACCACCGGTTGGGAGCGGGGGAGCACAGATACGCAGTATTTT. Translated, it gives CATSTTGWERGSTDTQYF.

The CDR3 region is CASSLMGAAETQYF. The CDR3 bases are TGTGCCAGCAGCTTAATGGGGGCAGCAGAGACCCAGTACTTC. The chain combines TRBV13 with TRBJ2-5, with D maybe TRBD1 (6 bases). The germline V gene encodes CDR1 PRHDT and CDR2 FYEKMQ (reference sequence). The CDR3 contains 14 residues. Deletions cut 2 bases from V and 4 bases from J, with 11 bases between.

V is TRBV19 and J is TRBJ1-2, with 7 nucleotides matching TRBD1. V lost 0 bases to trimming and J lost 8 bases; unmatched junction nucleotides: 9. The germline V gene encodes CDR1 LNHDA and CDR2 SQIVND (reference sequence). The CDR3 extends over 15 amino acids. The CDR3 coding sequence is TGTGCCAGTAGTATAGATCGGCGAGGGGGCGAAGGCTACACCTTC. Protein sequence: CASSIDRRGGEGYTF. The whole variable domain, remainder taken from reference TRBV19 and TRBJ1-2, is DGGITQSPKYLFRKEGQNVTLSCEQNLNHDAMYWYRQDPGQGLRLIYYSQIVNDFQKGDIAEGYSVSREKKESFPLTVTSAQKNPTAFYLCASSIDRRGGEGYTFGSGTRLTVV.

With respect to this clone: The germline gene is not matched at one end of the junction; a read error may be the cause. V is TRBV5-1 and J is TRBJ1-2; TRBD1 might be the D (6 bases). CDR1 is SGHRS and CDR2 is YFSETQ in the germline V gene. CDR3 length equals 17 residues. The CDR3 sequence: CASRLASTGAVNYGYTF. The CDR3 DNA is TGCGCCAGCAGATTGGCGTCGACAGGCGCGGTTAACTATGGCTACACCTTC.

The rearrangement uses TRBV7-9 and TRBJ1-1; D is uncertain. The CDR3 is made up of 15 amino acids. Germline V gives CDR1 SEHNR, CDR2 FQNEAQ (reference sequence). V shed 0 bases and J shed 5 bases, with 13 bases lying between them. The CDR3 sequence is CASSLALDRTTEAFF. The CDR3 nucleotides are TGTGCCAGCAGCTTAGCGCTCGATAGAACGACTGAAGCTTTCTTT.

This clone was recorded once. V and J are TRBV7-2 and TRBJ1-4; D remains unclear. Looked up from germline, CDR1 is SGHTA and CDR2 is FQGNSA. The CDR3 totals 16 residues. V was cut by 4 bases and J by 1 base, with 13 bases left in between. The CDR3 is CASSSDGRGTNEKLFF. CDR3 nucleotide sequence: TGTGCCAGCAGCTCTGATGGCCGTGGAACTAATGAAAAACTGTTTTTT.

The V and J genes are TRBV7-6 and TRBJ2-1; D not certain. Looked up from germline, CDR1 is SGHVS and CDR2 is FNYEAQ. The germline V and J ends were trimmed by 2 bases and 1 base, with 18 bases remaining between them. The CDR3 totals 18 residues. The CDR3 loop reads CASSLKSRSTRSYNEQFF. CDR3 bases: TGTGCCAGCAGCTTAAAGTCTAGGTCGACTCGGTCCTACAATGAGCAGTTCTTC. Using reference TRBV7-6 and TRBJ2-1 for the parts outside the CDR3, the full variable domain is GAGVSQSPRYKVTKRGQDVALRCDPISGHVSLYWYRQALGQGPEFLTYFNYEAQQDKSGLPNDRFSAERPEGSISTLTIQRTEQRDSAMYRCASSLKSRSTRSYNEQFFGPGTRLTVL.

Note on this clone: Other DNA sequences in the same sample also yield this CDR3. The rearrangement joins TRBV2 to TRBJ2-5; D unresolved. V was cut by 6 bases and J by 2 bases, with 10 bases left in between. The CDR3 is made up of 13 amino acids. Germline V gene lookup returns CDR1 SNHLY and CDR2 FYNNEI. In DNA form, the CDR3 reads TGTGCCAGCAGACGAACAGAACAAGAGACCCAGTACTTC. Protein sequence: CASRRTEQETQYF.

V is TRBV19 and J is TRBJ1-1; 9 bases fit TRBD1. Trimming took 4 bases from V and 1 from J; bases not matched to a gene: 10. The germline gives CDR1 LNHDA, CDR2 SQIVND (reference sequence). The CDR3 sequence is 17 residues long. CDR3 nucleotide sequence: TGTGCCAGTAGTACCCAGGACAGGGGCGCTTCGAACACTGAAGCTTTCTTT. It encodes CASSTQDRGASNTEAFF.

This rearrangement joins TRBV6-1 to TRBJ2-5, with TRBD2 identical over 13 bases. The CDR3 length is 16 residues. Germline V gene data show CDR1 as MNHNS and CDR2 as SASEGT. J lost 7 bases, V lost 4 bases, and 9 bases had no gene match. The CDR3 here is CASSGGLAGVTATQYF. The CDR3 bases are TGTGCCAGCAGTGGTGGACTAGCGGGGGTTACGGCGACCCAGTACTTC.

This clone was counted once. V gene TRBV6-6 combines with J gene TRBJ1-1; TRBD1 matches 8 bases. This CDR3 region has 15 residues. Germline lookup yields CDR1 MNHNY and CDR2 SVGAGI (reference sequence). J gave up 2 bases and V 6 bases, and 8 bases lay outside the gene matches. CDR3 amino acids: CASRSRQGKNTEAFF. CDR3 nucleotides: TGTGCCAGCAGAAGCCGACAGGGGAAAAACACTGAAGCTTTCTTT.

This clone has just a few counts. The chain is built from TRBV7-2 and TRBJ1-5; 8 bases are shared with TRBD1. Germline CDR1 is SGHTA and CDR2 is FQGNSA. V dropped 4 bases and J dropped 2; count of bases not matched to a gene: 4. The CDR3 is made up of 15 amino acids. CDR3: CASSWLTGGNQPQHF. CDR3 nucleotide sequence: TGTGCCAGCAGCTGGTTGACAGGGGGCAATCAGCCCCAGCATTTT. The whole variable domain, remainder taken from reference TRBV7-2 and TRBJ1-5, is GAGVSQSPSNKVTEKGKDVELRCDPISGHTALYWYRQSLGQGLEFLIYFQGNSAPDKSGLPSDRFSAERTGGSVSTLTIQRTQQEDSAVYLCASSWLTGGNQPQHFGDGTRLSIL.

This clone showed up just once. The CDR3 DNA reads as TGTGCCAGTAGTGAAAAACAGGGGGTGTATGGCTACACCTTC. Protein: CASSEKQGVYGYTF. The genes are TRBV19 and TRBJ1-2, with 8 bases identical to TRBD1. The V and J ends lost 5 bases and 5 bases, in that order; junction bases with no gene match: 7. Germline CDR1 reads LNHDA; CDR2 reads SQIVND (reference sequence). CDR3 size: 14 residues.

The J gene is TRBJ1-2, the V gene TRBV24-1; D possibly corresponds to TRBD1 (6 bases). The CDR3 is 15 amino acids. CDR1 KGHDR and CDR2 SFDVKD come from the germline V gene. V was shortened by 4 bases and J by 5 bases, with 16 bases between the two germline ends. CDR3 in DNA: TGTGCCACCAGTGAGGGGCTGACAGGACCTTATGGCTACACCTTC. Its translation is CATSEGLTGPYGYTF.

This chain links TRBV2 with TRBJ2-7; the D gene is possibly TRBD1 (6 bases). The CDR3 extends over 15 amino acids. V lost 8 bases, J lost 2 bases, and 19 bases lay in between. The germline V gene encodes CDR1 SNHLY and CDR2 FYNNEI. In nucleotides, the CDR3 is TGTGCCAGCGCCCCAAGGGGCAGGGGAACCTACGAGCAGTACTTC. Translated: CASAPRGRGTYEQYF.

J is TRBJ2-7 and V is TRBV5-6; TRBD2 matches at 7 bases. The germline CDR1 and CDR2 sequences are SGHDT and YYEEEE. The CDR3 loop spans 14 amino acids. V lost 0 bases and J lost 0; bases outside the gene matches: 0. The CDR3 spells CASSLGGSSYEQYF. Written as DNA, the CDR3 is TGTGCCAGCAGCTTGGGCGGGAGCTCCTACGAGCAGTACTTC.

Only a few counts were recorded for this clone. The chain employs TRBV7-9 and TRBJ2-5; D not certain. The V end lost 3 bases, the J end lost 1 base, and 3 bases lay between the germline ends. Germline V gene sequence: CDR1 SEHNR, CDR2 FQNEAQ (reference sequence). The CDR3 contains 12 residues. The CDR3 DNA reads as TGTGCCAGCAGCTTCAGCCAAGAGACCCAGTACTTC. Protein sequence: CASSFSQETQYF.

The CDR3 coding sequence is TGTGCCAGCAGCTTAGAAGGGACAGGGTACGGCTACACCTTC. Amino acids: CASSLEGTGYGYTF. This chain links TRBV7-2 with TRBJ1-2; 9 positions match TRBD1. Germline CDR1 reads SGHTA; CDR2 reads FQGNSA. J lost 8 bases, V lost 1 base, and 5 bases had no gene match. The CDR3 is made up of 14 amino acids.

V gene TRBV5-4 combines with J gene TRBJ2-2, with TRBD1 identical over 7 bases. The CDR3 is 16 residues long. Unmatched junction bases numbered 13, after V lost 4 bases and J lost 7 bases. Germline CDR1 SGHNT, CDR2 YYREEE (reference sequence). The DNA for the CDR3 is TGTGCCAGCAGCCTCTTTGTAGGGGGCGCGGACGGGGAGCTGTTTTTT. Translated: CASSLFVGGADGELFF.

The chain carries TRBV2 and TRBJ2-5; no definite D call. The germline V gene encodes CDR1 SNHLY and CDR2 FYNNEI. CDR3 length: 13 residues. V was cut by 6 bases and J by 2 bases, with 10 bases left in between. In DNA form, the CDR3 reads TGTGCCAGCAGCTCCAGGAATCAAGAGACCCAGTACTTC. Its protein product is CASSSRNQETQYF.

The chain has TRBV7-2 and TRBJ2-3, with 11 positions matching TRBD2. Germline CDR1 and CDR2: SGHTA and FQGNSA. The trim removed 5 bases at V and 6 bases at J, leaving 10 bases unmatched. This CDR3 has 16 residues. CDR3 loop: CASSRSASGGPDTQYF. The CDR3 bases are TGTGCCAGCAGCCGGTCGGCTAGCGGGGGGCCGGATACGCAGTATTTT.

The chain's CDR3 is CASSVDRLAGGSSTDTQYF. The CDR3, as DNA: TGTGCCAGCAGCGTAGATAGGCTAGCGGGGGGCTCTAGCACAGATACGCAGTATTTT. The genes are TRBV9 and TRBJ2-3; TRBD2 agrees at 11 bases. The CDR3 totals 19 residues. Per the germline V gene, CDR1 is SGDLS and CDR2 is YYNGEE. V shed 0 bases and J 0 bases; nucleotides not matched to a gene: 9.

The chain has TRBV7-8 and TRBJ1-1, with 7 positions matching TRBD1. Germline lookup yields CDR1 SGHVS and CDR2 FQNEAQ. V shed 1 base and J 5 bases; nucleotides not matched to a gene: 7. The CDR3 runs 15 residues. The CDR3, as DNA: TGTGCCAGCAGCTTAGACAGGGACAGAATGACTGAAGCTTTCTTT. Its translation is CASSLDRDRMTEAFF.

The rearrangement uses TRBV14 and TRBJ2-5; 8 bases line up with TRBD1. The germline gives CDR1 SGHDN, CDR2 FVKESK. The CDR3 contains 15 residues. The trim removed 1 base at V and 1 base at J, leaving 2 bases unmatched. CDR3 sequence reads: CASSQGTGTQETQYF. CDR3 coding DNA: TGTGCCAGCAGCCAAGGGACAGGGACCCAAGAGACCCAGTACTTC.

The CDR3 spells CASSPWTSGGPDTQYF. The CDR3 bases are TGTGCCAGCAGCCCGTGGACTAGCGGGGGGCCAGATACGCAGTATTTT. The chain couples TRBV7-6 to TRBJ2-3; TRBD2 matches at 14 bases. CDR1 SGHVS and CDR2 FNYEAQ come from the germline V gene. The CDR3 loop spans 16 amino acids. The ends lost 5 bases at V and 4 bases at J; junction bases unmatched: 5.

The genes are TRBV27 and TRBJ2-3; 8 bases match TRBD2. This CDR3 has 18 residues. V lost 7 bases, J lost 1 base, and 16 bases stayed unmatched. Germline CDR1 is MNHEY and CDR2 is SMNVEV (reference sequence). This CDR3 reads CASIPRGEIIVRTDTQYF. CDR3 nucleotide sequence: TGTGCCAGCATCCCGCGGGGGGAGATAATCGTGCGCACAGATACGCAGTATTTT.

The chain has TRBV5-1 and TRBJ1-6; D is unclear. The V gene lost 4 bases and the J gene lost 7 bases, with 18 bases spanning the gap. Germline loops: CDR1 SGHRS, CDR2 YFSETQ. This CDR3 has 16 amino acids. CDR3 residues: CASSAQGVGENSPLHF. In DNA form, the CDR3 reads TGCGCCAGCAGCGCCCAAGGAGTCGGGGAAAATTCACCCCTCCACTTT.

The J gene is TRBJ1-5, the V gene TRBV2, with 9 bases matching TRBD1. With 8 bases clipped from V and 5 bases from J, the junction kept 7 bases outside the gene matches. The CDR3 is 14 amino acids. CDR1 SNHLY and CDR2 FYNNEI come from the germline V gene. This CDR3 reads CASSQQGAYQPQHF. The CDR3 DNA sequence: TGTGCCAGCTCCCAACAGGGGGCATATCAGCCCCAGCATTTT.

The chain has TRBV5-4 and TRBJ1-2; 7 bases are shared with TRBD1. This CDR3 has 16 amino acids. Germline V gene lookup returns CDR1 SGHNT and CDR2 YYREEE (reference sequence). V lost 3 bases to trimming and J lost 3 bases; unmatched junction nucleotides: 11. The CDR3 sequence: CASSSREGALHYGYTF. The DNA for the CDR3 is TGTGCCAGCAGCTCGAGAGAGGGGGCATTGCACTATGGCTACACCTTC.